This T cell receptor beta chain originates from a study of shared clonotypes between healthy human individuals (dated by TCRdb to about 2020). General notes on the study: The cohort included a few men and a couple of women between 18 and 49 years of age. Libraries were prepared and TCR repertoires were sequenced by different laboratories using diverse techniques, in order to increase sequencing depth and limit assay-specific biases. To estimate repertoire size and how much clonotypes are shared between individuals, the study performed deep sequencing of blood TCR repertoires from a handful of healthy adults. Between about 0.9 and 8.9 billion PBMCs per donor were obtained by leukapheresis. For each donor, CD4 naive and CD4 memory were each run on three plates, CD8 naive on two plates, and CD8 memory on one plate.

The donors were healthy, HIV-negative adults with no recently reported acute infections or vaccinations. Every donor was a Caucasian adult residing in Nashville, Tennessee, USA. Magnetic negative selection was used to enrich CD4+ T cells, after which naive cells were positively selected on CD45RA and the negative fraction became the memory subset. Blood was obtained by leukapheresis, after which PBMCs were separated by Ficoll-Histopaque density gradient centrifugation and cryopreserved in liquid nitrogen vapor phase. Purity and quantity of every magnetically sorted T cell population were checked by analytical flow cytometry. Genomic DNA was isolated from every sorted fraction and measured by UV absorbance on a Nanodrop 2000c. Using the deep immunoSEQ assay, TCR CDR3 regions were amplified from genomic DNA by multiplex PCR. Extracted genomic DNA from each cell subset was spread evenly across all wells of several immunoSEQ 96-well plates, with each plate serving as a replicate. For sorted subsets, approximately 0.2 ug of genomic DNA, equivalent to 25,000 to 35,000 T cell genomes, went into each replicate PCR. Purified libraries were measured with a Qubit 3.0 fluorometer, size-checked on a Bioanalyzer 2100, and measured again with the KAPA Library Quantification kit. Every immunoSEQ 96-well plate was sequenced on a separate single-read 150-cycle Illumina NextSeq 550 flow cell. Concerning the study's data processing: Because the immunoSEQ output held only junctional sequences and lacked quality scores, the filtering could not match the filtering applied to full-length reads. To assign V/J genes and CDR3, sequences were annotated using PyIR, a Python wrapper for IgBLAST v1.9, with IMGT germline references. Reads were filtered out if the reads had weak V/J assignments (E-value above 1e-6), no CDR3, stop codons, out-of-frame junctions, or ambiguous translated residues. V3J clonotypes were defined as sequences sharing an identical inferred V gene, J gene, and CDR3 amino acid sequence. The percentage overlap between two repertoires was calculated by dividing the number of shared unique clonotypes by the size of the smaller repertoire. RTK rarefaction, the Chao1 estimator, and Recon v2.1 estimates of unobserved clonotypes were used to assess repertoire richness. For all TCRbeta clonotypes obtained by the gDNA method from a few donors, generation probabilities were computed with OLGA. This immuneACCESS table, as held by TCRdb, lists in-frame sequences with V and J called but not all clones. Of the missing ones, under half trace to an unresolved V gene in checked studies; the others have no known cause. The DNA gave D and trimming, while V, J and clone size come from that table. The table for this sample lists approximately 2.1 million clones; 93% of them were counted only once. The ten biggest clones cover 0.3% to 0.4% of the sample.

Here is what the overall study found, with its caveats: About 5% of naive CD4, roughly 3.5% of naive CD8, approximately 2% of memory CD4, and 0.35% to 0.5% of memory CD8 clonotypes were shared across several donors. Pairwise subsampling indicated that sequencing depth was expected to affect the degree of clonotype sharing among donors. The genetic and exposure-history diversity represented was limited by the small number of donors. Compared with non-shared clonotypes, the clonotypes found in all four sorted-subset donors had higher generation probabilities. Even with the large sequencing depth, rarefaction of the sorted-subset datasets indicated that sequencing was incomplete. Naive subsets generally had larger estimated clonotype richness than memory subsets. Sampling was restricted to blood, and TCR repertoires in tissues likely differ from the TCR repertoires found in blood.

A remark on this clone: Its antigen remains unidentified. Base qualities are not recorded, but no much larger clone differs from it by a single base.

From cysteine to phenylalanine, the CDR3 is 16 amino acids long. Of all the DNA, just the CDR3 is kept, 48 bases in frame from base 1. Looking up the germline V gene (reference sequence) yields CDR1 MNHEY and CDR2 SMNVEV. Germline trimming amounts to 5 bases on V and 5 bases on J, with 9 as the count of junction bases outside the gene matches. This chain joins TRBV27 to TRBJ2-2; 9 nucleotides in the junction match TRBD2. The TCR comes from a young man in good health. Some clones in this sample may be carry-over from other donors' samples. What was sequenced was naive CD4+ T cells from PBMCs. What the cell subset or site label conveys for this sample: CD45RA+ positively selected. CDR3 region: CASSVPGLARTGELFF. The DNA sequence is TGTGCCAGCAGTGTACCTGGACTAGCGAGGACCGGGGAGCTGTTTTTT.